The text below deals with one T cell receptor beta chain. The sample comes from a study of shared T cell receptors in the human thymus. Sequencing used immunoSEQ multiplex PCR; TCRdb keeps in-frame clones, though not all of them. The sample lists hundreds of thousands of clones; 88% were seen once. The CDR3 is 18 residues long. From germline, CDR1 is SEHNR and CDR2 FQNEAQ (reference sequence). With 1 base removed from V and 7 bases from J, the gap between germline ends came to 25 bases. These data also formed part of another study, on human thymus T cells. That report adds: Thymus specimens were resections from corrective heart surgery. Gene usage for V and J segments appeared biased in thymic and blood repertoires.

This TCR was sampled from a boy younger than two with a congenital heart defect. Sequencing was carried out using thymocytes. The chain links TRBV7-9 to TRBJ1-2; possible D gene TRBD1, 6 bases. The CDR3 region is CASSLEQGGVGVRVGYTF. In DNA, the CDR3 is TGTGCCAGCAGCTTAGAACAGGGAGGGGTCGGAGTAAGGGTTGGCTACACCTTC.